A selection of T cell receptor beta chains follows, all from one sample in a study of T cells in Graves' hyperthyroidism and ophthalmopathy. TCRdb ran MiXCR on the multiplex PCR reads and lists one entry per CDR3 protein. The sample consists of hundreds of thousands of distinct CDR3 sequences, about 15% of them appearing once. Sample: blood. These receptor sequences come from a woman under 30 with Graves' hyperthyroidism. Each CDR3 is given with its conserved first and last residue. D genes are given only for firm matches. Clone size is stated in some rows and not others, as once, few, many or a class when expanded.

TRBV11-3	many	TRBJ2-1	16	NA	CASGTRDPEGSNEQFF	TGTGCCAGCGGTACCCGGGATCCTGAGGGGAGCAATGAGCAGTTCTTC
TRBV15	many	TRBJ2-1	17	TRBD2	CATSTHPGTSGRLGQFF	TGTGCCACCAGCACCCACCCCGGGACTAGCGGGAGATTAGGGCAGTTCTTC
TRBV19	few	TRBJ1-1	13	NA	CATSVRKNTEAFF	TGTGCCACCTCCGTAAGGAAGAACACTGAAGCTTTCTTT
TRBV20-1	few	TRBJ2-7	14	NA	CSAREAWNSYEQYF	TGCAGTGCTAGAGAGGCATGGAACTCCTACGAGCAGTACTTC
TRBV5-1	many	TRBJ1-1	14	NA	CASSFEGTHTEAFF	TGCGCCAGCAGCTTCGAGGGGACTCACACTGAAGCTTTCTTT
TRBV2	many	TRBJ1-5	14	NA	CASNSADSNQPQHF	TGTGCCAGCAATAGCGCTGATAGCAATCAGCCCCAGCATTTT
TRBV7-3	many	TRBJ2-5	13	NA	CASSLGVHETQYF	TGTGCCAGCAGCTTGGGAGTGCACGAGACCCAGTACTTC
TRBV11-3	NA	TRBJ2-4	17	NA	CASSFGQSVGAKNIQYF	TGTGCCAGCAGCTTTGGACAATCAGTGGGGGCCAAAAACATTCAGTACTTC
TRBV28	many	TRBJ2-5	14	TRBD2	CASETSGAQETQYF	TGTGCCAGCGAGACTAGCGGGGCACAAGAGACCCAGTACTTC
TRBV4-1	few	TRBJ2-1	15	NA	CASSQGRSSYNEQFF	TGCGCCAGCAGCCAAGGCAGGAGCTCCTACAATGAGCAGTTCTTC
TRBV4-1	few	TRBJ2-7	16	TRBD1	CASSHLPGRDRREQYF	TGCGCCAGCAGCCATCTACCGGGCAGGGACAGACGGGAGCAGTACTTC
TRBV29-1	many	TRBJ2-5	12	NA	CSGAREQETQYF	TGCAGCGGGGCAAGGGAGCAAGAGACCCAGTACTTC
TRBV9	few	TRBJ2-7	14	NA	CASSVGPVHYEQYF	TGTGCCAGCTCCGTAGGTCCGGTGCATTACGAGCAGTACTTC
TRBV4-1	many	TRBJ2-7	14	NA	CASSLAAYTYEQYF	TGCGCCAGCAGCCTAGCGGCTTATACCTACGAGCAGTACTTC
TRBV12-3/TRBV12-4	many	TRBJ2-5	14	NA	CASSLSVTQETQYF	TGTGCCAGCAGTTTATCGGTGACTCAAGAGACCCAGTACTTC
TRBV28	many	TRBJ2-1	15	NA	CASSLPVHIGNEQFF	TGTGCCAGCAGTTTACCGGTCCACATTGGCAATGAGCAGTTCTTC
TRBV30	NA	TRBJ1-4	12	NA	CAWDIIGEKLFF	TGTGCCTGGGACATAATAGGTGAAAAACTGTTTTTT
TRBV18	many	TRBJ2-1	11	NA	CASSPAKEQFF	TGTGCCAGCTCACCCGCCAAAGAGCAGTTCTTC
TRBV6-1	NA	TRBJ2-7	14	TRBD2	CASSLAGGVGEQYF	TGTGCCAGCAGCTTAGCGGGAGGAGTAGGCGAGCAGTACTTC
TRBV20-1	many	TRBJ2-3	14	TRBD2	CSAKRALAGLTQYF	TGCAGTGCTAAGAGAGCACTAGCGGGATTAACGCAGTATTTT
TRBV6-1	many	TRBJ1-1	15	TRBD1	CASRDGQGMNTEAFF	TGTGCCAGCAGGGACGGACAGGGAATGAACACTGAAGCTTTCTTT
TRBV4-1	NA	TRBJ2-5	14	TRBD2	CASSQSSGKETQYF	TGCGCCAGCAGCCAGTCTAGCGGGAAAGAGACCCAGTACTTC
TRBV4-1	few	TRBJ1-5	13	NA	CASSQRDLQPQHF	TGCGCCAGCAGCCAACGGGACCTCCAGCCCCAGCATTTT
TRBV28	NA	TRBJ2-7	13	TRBD1	CASIKTGYDEQYF	TGTGCCAGCATCAAGACAGGGTACGACGAGCAGTACTTC
TRBV28	NA	TRBJ1-5	12	NA	CANGKRTQPQHF	TGTGCCAACGGGAAAAGGACTCAGCCCCAGCATTTT
TRBV19	many	TRBJ1-4	16	NA	CASSILTGPTNEKLFF	TGTGCCAGTAGTATCCTGACAGGACCAACTAATGAAAAACTGTTTTTT
TRBV4-1	many	TRBJ1-5	16	NA	CASSQDISHSNQPQHF	TGCGCCAGCAGCCAAGATATCAGCCATAGCAATCAGCCCCAGCATTTT
TRBV4-3	NA	TRBJ2-1	14	NA	CASSQGIKDNEQFF	TGCGCCAGCAGCCAAGGGATTAAGGACAATGAGCAGTTCTTC
TRBV18	many	TRBJ2-3	16	TRBD2	CASSPSGTSFTDTQYF	TGTGCCAGCTCACCTTCCGGGACTAGTTTCACAGATACGCAGTATTTT
TRBV5-1	NA	TRBJ1-2	17	NA	CASSLPTIHGPDYGYTF	TGCGCCAGCAGCTTGCCAACGATACACGGGCCAGACTATGGCTACACCTTC
TRBV20-1	few	TRBJ2-5	15	NA	CSARVRGAGQETQYF	TGCAGTGCTAGAGTAAGGGGGGCTGGTCAAGAGACCCAGTACTTC
TRBV7-9	NA	TRBJ2-7	13	NA	CASSFDFAYEQYF	TGTGCCAGCAGCTTCGACTTTGCCTACGAGCAGTACTTC
TRBV12-3/TRBV12-4	few	TRBJ1-2	13	TRBD1	CASSLAGGNNYTF	TGTGCCAGCAGTTTAGCAGGGGGCAATAACTACACCTTC
TRBV3-1	many	TRBJ2-2	17	TRBD2	CASSQDSQREVPGELFF	TGTGCCAGCAGCCAAGATAGCCAGCGGGAGGTCCCCGGGGAGCTGTTTTTT
TRBV5-5	few	TRBJ1-3	14	NA	CASSLGYAGNTIYF	TGTGCCAGCAGCTTGGGGTACGCTGGAAACACCATATATTTT
TRBV30	many	TRBJ1-2	13	NA	CAWSVRGGYGYTF	TGTGCCTGGAGTGTAAGAGGGGGCTATGGCTACACCTTC
TRBV18	NA	TRBJ2-3	17	NA	CASSPGTGLSSTDTQYF	TGTGCCAGCTCACCCGGGACCGGACTCTCTAGCACAGATACGCAGTATTTT
TRBV3-1	many	TRBJ1-1	14	NA	CASSQGGPNTEAFF	TGTGCCAGCAGCCAGGGAGGACCTAACACTGAAGCTTTCTTT
TRBV12-3/TRBV12-4	many	TRBJ1-5	17	NA	CASSFRDRRWGNQPQHF	TGTGCCAGCAGTTTCCGGGACCGGCGTTGGGGCAATCAGCCCCAGCATTTT
TRBV19	NA	TRBJ1-2	14	NA	CASSISRANYGYTF	TGTGCCAGTAGTATCTCGAGGGCTAACTATGGCTACACCTTC
TRBV12-3/TRBV12-4	many	TRBJ2-7	13	NA	CASTRTGIYEQYF	TGTGCCAGCACCCGAACAGGGATCTACGAGCAGTACTTC
TRBV30	NA	TRBJ1-4	15	NA	CAWSQRTVGDEKLFF	TGTGCCTGGAGTCAGAGGACAGTCGGAGATGAAAAACTGTTTTTT
TRBV29-1	many	TRBJ2-7	15	TRBD1	CSVVPERGPNYEQYF	TGCAGCGTTGTCCCGGAGAGGGGGCCGAACTACGAGCAGTACTTC
TRBV28	many	TRBJ2-7	16	NA	CASSLFSGPSSYEQYF	TGTGCCAGCAGTTTATTTTCGGGTCCGAGCTCCTACGAGCAGTACTTC